A selection of T cell receptor beta chains follows, all from one sample in a study of chemoradiotherapy in HPV16-positive cancers. Here immunoSEQ multiplex PCR was the method, and the copy in TCRdb shows in-frame clones only, minus some. This sample has about 440 clones; about 86% occur once, and the top ten carry 9.5% to 10%. The material was tumor tissue, obtained from a patient who underwent chemoradiotherapy. The source of these receptors is a human donor with HPV-associated anogenital cancer. CDR3s include the opening cysteine and the closing phenylalanine or tryptophan. Each record gives: J gene, D gene, CDR3 length, clone size, V gene, CDR3 protein, CDR3 DNA. A D gene is named only where the DNA matches it firmly. Part of the rows lack a size; the others show once, few, many or a class for expanded clones.

j_gene: TRBJ2-1
d_gene: TRBD1
len: 14
abundance: .
v_gene: TRBV5-1
CDR3aa: CATRTGETYNEQFF
CDR3nt: TGCGCCACCCGGACAGGGGAAACCTACAATGAGCAGTTCTTC

j_gene: TRBJ2-7
d_gene: .
len: 12
abundance: once
v_gene: TRBV6-1
CDR3aa: CATGLGIYEQYF
CDR3nt: TGTGCCACCGGGCTCGGCATCTACGAGCAGTACTTC

j_gene: TRBJ2-1
d_gene: .
len: 16
abundance: .
v_gene: TRBV19
CDR3aa: CASRRGASSSYNEQFF
CDR3nt: TGTGCCAGTAGACGGGGGGCTTCTAGCTCCTACAATGAGCAGTTCTTC

j_gene: TRBJ2-1
d_gene: .
len: 16
abundance: .
v_gene: TRBV4-3
CDR3aa: CASSQEPRGSYNEQFF
CDR3nt: TGCGCCAGCAGCCAAGAACCGAGGGGCTCCTACAATGAGCAGTTCTTC

j_gene: TRBJ1-2
d_gene: .
len: 13
abundance: .
v_gene: TRBV5-1
CDR3aa: CASSLQGGYGYTF
CDR3nt: TGCGCCAGCAGCTTACAGGGAGGCTATGGCTACACCTTC

j_gene: TRBJ2-7
d_gene: .
len: 12
abundance: .
v_gene: TRBV11-2
CDR3aa: CASSPSSYEQYF
CDR3nt: TGTGCCAGCAGCCCCAGCTCCTACGAGCAGTACTTC

j_gene: TRBJ2-6
d_gene: TRBD1
len: 18
abundance: few
v_gene: TRBV5-6
CDR3aa: CASSLGTGASSGANVLTF
CDR3nt: TGTGCCAGCAGCTTGGGGACAGGAGCTTCCTCTGGGGCCAACGTCCTGACTTTC

j_gene: TRBJ1-1
d_gene: .
len: 14
abundance: .
v_gene: TRBV21-1
CDR3aa: CASSKDGRRTEAFF
CDR3nt: TGTGCCAGCAGCAAAGATGGCAGGAGGACTGAAGCTTTCTTT

j_gene: TRBJ2-5
d_gene: TRBD1
len: 14
abundance: .
v_gene: TRBV6-5
CDR3aa: CASSLGQGSETQYF
CDR3nt: TGTGCCAGCAGCCTGGGACAGGGTTCAGAGACCCAGTACTTC

j_gene: TRBJ2-7
d_gene: TRBD1
len: 15
abundance: once
v_gene: TRBV15
CDR3aa: CATSYNRGPFSEQYF
CDR3nt: TGTGCCACCAGCTACAACAGGGGGCCTTTTTCCGAGCAGTACTTC

j_gene: TRBJ1-1
d_gene: TRBD1
len: 16
abundance: .
v_gene: TRBV30
CDR3aa: CAWSGGKTGVNTEAFF
CDR3nt: TGTGCCTGGAGTGGGGGGAAGACAGGGGTGAACACTGAAGCTTTCTTT

j_gene: TRBJ2-1
d_gene: .
len: 13
abundance: .
v_gene: TRBV28
CDR3aa: CASGRQTYNEQFF
CDR3nt: TGTGCCAGCGGCCGACAGACCTACAATGAGCAGTTCTTC

j_gene: TRBJ1-1
d_gene: TRBD1
len: 13
abundance: .
v_gene: TRBV7-8
CDR3aa: CASSAGTGGSAFF
CDR3nt: TGTGCCAGCAGCGCCGGGACAGGGGGATCGGCTTTCTTT

j_gene: TRBJ1-2
d_gene: .
len: 13
abundance: .
v_gene: TRBV5-5
CDR3aa: CASSLDRQFGYTF
CDR3nt: TGTGCCAGCAGCTTGGACCGCCAGTTTGGCTACACCTTC

j_gene: TRBJ1-5
d_gene: .
len: 13
abundance: .
v_gene: TRBV15
CDR3aa: CATSLVLGQPQHF
CDR3nt: TGTGCCACCAGCTTAGTATTAGGTCAGCCCCAGCATTTT

j_gene: TRBJ2-7
d_gene: .
len: 12
abundance: .
v_gene: TRBV6-1
CDR3aa: CASSDHQGEQYF
CDR3nt: TGTGCCAGCAGTGACCACCAGGGGGAGCAGTACTTC

j_gene: TRBJ2-3
d_gene: .
len: 15
abundance: .
v_gene: TRBV13
CDR3aa: CASSFDGPGPDTQYF
CDR3nt: TGTGCCAGCAGCTTCGATGGACCAGGGCCAGATACGCAGTATTTT

j_gene: TRBJ1-2
d_gene: .
len: 18
abundance: .
v_gene: TRBV7-9
CDR3aa: CASSAVRYHHGKTYGYTF
CDR3nt: TGTGCCAGCAGCGCGGTTCGATACCACCATGGAAAGACCTATGGCTACACCTTC

j_gene: TRBJ2-3
d_gene: .
len: 16
abundance: .
v_gene: TRBV18
CDR3aa: CASSPATGDYTDTQYF
CDR3nt: TGTGCCAGCTCACCGGCCACAGGGGACTACACAGATACGCAGTATTTT

j_gene: TRBJ1-2
d_gene: TRBD1
len: 15
abundance: once
v_gene: TRBV5-1
CDR3aa: CASSLGGTGDYGYTF
CDR3nt: TGCGCCAGCAGCTTGGGGGGGACAGGGGACTATGGCTACACCTTC

j_gene: TRBJ2-7
d_gene: .
len: 15
abundance: .
v_gene: TRBV6-1
CDR3aa: CASRPRGHRSNEQYF
CDR3nt: TGTGCCAGCAGACCACGGGGGCACAGGTCCAACGAGCAGTACTTC

j_gene: TRBJ1-2
d_gene: .
len: 16
abundance: hyperexpanded
v_gene: TRBV12-5
CDR3aa: CASGLDQGTLNHGYTF
CDR3nt: TGTGCTAGTGGTTTGGACCAGGGGACCCTGAACCATGGCTACACCTTC

j_gene: TRBJ2-5
d_gene: .
len: 16
abundance: .
v_gene: TRBV2
CDR3aa: CASSGQDHLYQETQYF
CDR3nt: TGTGCCAGCAGTGGACAGGACCATCTATACCAAGAGACCCAGTACTTC